This paragraph covers one TCR beta chain sequence. No cognate antigen has been identified for it. The sample holds no much larger clone one base away, and base qualities are not on file. Explained via the paper, the treatment or condition label denotes: roughly 20 received Ad26.COV2.S at low or high dose, single or two shots; 5 received placebo; per-sample allocation not given. Repertoires of vaccine and placebo recipients were sequenced from samples collected on day 63 after the first injection. Cohort 1b enrolled around 24 adults aged 18-55 years at a single site in Boston, USA, between 29 July and 7 August 2020. As a vaccine, Ad26.COV2.S was a replication-incompetent adenovirus type 26 vector that expressed a prefusion-stabilized SARS-CoV-2 spike protein derived from the original Wuhan strain. TCRbeta CDR3 regions were sequenced with the immunoSEQ Assay. After extraction, genomic DNA underwent amplification by bias-controlled multiplex PCR, followed by high-throughput sequencing. For the original study's pipeline: To quantify the absolute abundance of each unique TCRbeta CDR3 region, sequences were collapsed and filtered. Usable DNA was measured by amplifying reference genes present in all nucleated cells, and TCRbeta template counts were normalized to that usable DNA to estimate T cell fraction. Repertoire TCRs were annotated as SARS-CoV-2-specific when V gene, CDR3 amino acid sequence and J gene were exactly matched to a known reactive TCR set. The reference SARS-CoV-2 TCR set was derived from MIRA and filtered for enrichment in COVID-19-positive ImmuneCODE repertoires, a step that removed public or cross-reactive TCRs. Based on the MIRA antigens, annotated TCRs were further analysed at the level of specific ORF or position within ORF. Breadth was defined as the number of annotated unique rearrangements divided by the total number of unique productive rearrangements, and depth was defined as the summed frequency of the annotated unique rearrangements. Group comparisons of TCR breadth used two-sided Wilcoxon rank-sum tests. The table comes from immuneACCESS by way of TCRdb, which keeps in-frame sequences with V and J called. Part of the clones is missing from these tables; in studies checked, under half for an unresolved V gene and the rest for unknown reasons. V, J and clone size are those of that table, while D and trimming were read from the DNA. The sample table records 440,000 or so clones; around 90% of these occur just once. The ten largest clones take up under 4.5% of the sample.

This specimen belongs to a study of Ad26.COV2.S vaccination and SARS-CoV-2 variants (dated by TCRdb to the early 2020s). About the full investigation: Donors in the vaccine arm were drawn from COV1001, a phase I-IIa trial of Ad26.COV2.S in healthy adults that was multicentre, randomized, double-blind and placebo-controlled. Ad26.COV2.S was given intramuscularly at 5x10^10 or 1x10^11 viral particles, as a single shot or as two shots 56 days apart. TCRbeta repertoire sequencing was used to assess the specificity and breadth of SARS-CoV-2-reactive T cell receptors after Ad26.COV2.S vaccination. The TCR-sequenced set comprised around 32 samples: about 19 Ad26.COV2.S vaccine recipients, 5 placebo recipients and 8 SARS-CoV-2 convalescent individuals. Trial participants were randomized into five groups of five: low-dose or high-dose Ad26.COV2.S given once or twice, or placebo on both occasions. Blinding of investigators to trial group allocation was maintained during experiments and outcome assessment. What the authors observed across the whole study: Comparing responses between vaccine doses or regimens was not something the study was powered to do. Vaccine and placebo recipients had similar non-spike TCR breadth, a finding consistent with the vaccine containing only spike. After vaccination, substantial breadth of spike-specific CD8+ and CD4+ T cell responses was reported. The authors noted that total T cell responses may have been underestimated by the TCR breadth and depth analyses. Higher spike-specific TCR breadth was observed in Ad26.COV2.S recipients than in placebo recipients (P = 0.0014).

Sequenced material: peripheral blood, taken in a trial of Ad26.COV2.S vaccine versus placebo. This TCR derives from a person between 18 and 59 years old who received the Ad26.COV2.S COVID-19 vaccine or a placebo.

The nucleotides read TGTGCCAGCAGCCCAGGTGCGCTTTCACCCTCCTACGAGCAGTACTTC. Translation gives CASSPGALSPSYEQYF. The receptor chain draws on TRBV7-2 and TRBJ2-7, with the D segment identity uncertain. Trimming takes 5 bases from V and 0 bases from J, and the germline ends sit 17 bases apart. CDR3 length: 16 amino acids, cysteine to phenylalanine. CDR3 DNA only is kept here, 48 bases in frame from base 1. The germline V gene sets CDR1 to SGHTA and CDR2 to FQGNSA.